This is a list of T cell receptor beta chains from one sample in a study of T cell responses to AZD1222 COVID-19 vaccine. Profiling relied on immunoSEQ multiplex PCR, and the TCRdb table lists in-frame clones only, not all of them. The repertoire includes approximately 190,000 clones, around 94% of them detected once, and about 3.5% sits in the top ten. The material sequenced was peripheral blood, taken 28 days after the second dose of the MenACWY control vaccine. The source is an adult who received the MenACWY meningococcal vaccine as a control. Both conserved end residues are part of each CDR3. Fields, in order: D gene, V gene, clone size, J gene, CDR3 DNA, CDR3 protein. The D gene is left open where the match is weak. Expanded clones are given a class, and other clones once, few, many or no size at all.

>TRBD2|TRBV7-2|-|TRBJ2-1
TGTGCCAGCAGCTCGCCCGGGACTAGCGGAAATGAGCAGTTCTTC
CASSSPGTSGNEQFF
>-|TRBV9|-|TRBJ2-7
TGTGCCAGCAGCGTAGCCGGCTCCGAGCAGTACTTC
CASSVAGSEQYF
>TRBD2|TRBV18|-|TRBJ2-5
TGTGCCAGCTCCCAAGGACTAGCGGGAGTTCCAGAGACCCAGTACTTC
CASSQGLAGVPETQYF
>-|TRBV10-3|-|TRBJ1-6
TGTGCCATCAGTGGATACAGGGTTTCACCCCTCCACTTT
CAISGYRVSPLHF
>TRBD2|TRBV7-2|-|TRBJ2-3
TGTGCCAGCAGCCTGAGGCCGGGGGGGGTGCGAGATACGCAGTATTTT
CASSLRPGGVRDTQYF
>TRBD1|TRBV6-6|-|TRBJ1-6
TGTGCCAGCAGCCCCCGACAGGGGCCTAATTCACCCCTCCACTTT
CASSPRQGPNSPLHF
>-|TRBV25-1|-|TRBJ1-1
TGTGCCAGCAGTGGGAGGACAGTTAAGAACACTGAAGCTTTCTTT
CASSGRTVKNTEAFF
>-|TRBV5-5|-|TRBJ2-1
TGTGCCAGCAGCTTGTCTCTAGCGCCTGAGCAGTTCTTC
CASSLSLAPEQFF
>TRBD1|TRBV5-6|-|TRBJ1-2
TGTGCCAGCAGCTTGTTAGGAAGGGGACAGGTCAGTGGCTACACCTTC
CASSLLGRGQVSGYTF
>-|TRBV9|-|TRBJ1-5
TGTGCCAGCAGCGGTGGGGACGCCTATCAGCCCCAGCATTTT
CASSGGDAYQPQHF
>-|TRBV11-3|-|TRBJ1-1
TGTGCCAGCAGCTTAGGGGACCAAACTGAAGCTTTCTTT
CASSLGDQTEAFF
>-|TRBV30|-|TRBJ1-2
TGTGCCTGGGGGAGGGGCATCTATAACTATGGCTACACCTTC
CAWGRGIYNYGYTF
>TRBD2|TRBV30|once|TRBJ2-2
TGTGCCTGGAGTGTTGAACTTGGCGGGAGTGTGGGGGAGCTGTTTTTT
CAWSVELGGSVGELFF
>-|TRBV27|-|TRBJ2-3
TGTGCCAGCAGAACGACAAGGGCTATTCCCACAGATACGCAGTATTTT
CASRTTRAIPTDTQYF
>TRBD2|TRBV7-3|-|TRBJ2-7
TGTGCCAGCAGCCCTAGCGGGGACCGGGAGCAGTACTTC
CASSPSGDREQYF
>-|TRBV5-4|-|TRBJ2-1
TGTGCCAGCAGCTTCGGGCGACAAGCCAACAATGAGCAGTTCTTC
CASSFGRQANNEQFF
>TRBD2|TRBV20-1|-|TRBJ2-7
TGCAGTGCTAGTAGGGTAGCGGGAGGGCCACACGAGCAGTACTTC
CSASRVAGGPHEQYF
>-|TRBV7-2|-|TRBJ2-1
TGTGCCAGCAGCGGCAGGCGGACCTACAATGAGCAGTTCTTC
CASSGRRTYNEQFF
>TRBD2|TRBV14|-|TRBJ2-5
TGTGCCAGCAGCCAGACGACTAGCGGGAGAAGCCAAGAGACCCAGTACTTC
CASSQTTSGRSQETQYF
>TRBD2|TRBV9|-|TRBJ2-7
TGTGCCAGCAGCGTAGGCCCAGCGGGAGGCTACGAGCAGTACTTC
CASSVGPAGGYEQYF
>-|TRBV10-3|few|TRBJ2-7
TGTGCCACCAGGGACCAAAACTACGAGCAGTACTTC
CATRDQNYEQYF
>TRBD1|TRBV3-1/TRBV3-2|-|TRBJ1-5
TGTGCCAGCAGCCCTTCAGGGGGCGATAGCAATCAGCCCCAGCATTTT
CASSPSGGDSNQPQHF
>-|TRBV7-9|-|TRBJ2-1
TGTGCCAGCAGCCCCCTCCTGGGGGGTGGTTCGTGGAATGAGCAGTTCTTC
CASSPLLGGGSWNEQFF
>-|TRBV12-5|-|TRBJ1-2
TGTGCTAGTGGTCCCGGCCCAACCAGCTATGGCTACACCTTC
CASGPGPTSYGYTF
>-|TRBV5-1|-|TRBJ1-2
TGCGCCAGCAGCTTGGCGGTGGGCGCGTACTATGGCTACACCTTC
CASSLAVGAYYGYTF
>-|TRBV24-1|once|TRBJ2-1
TGTGCCACCAGTCGCGGCCACAATGAGCAGTTCTTC
CATSRGHNEQFF
>TRBD1|TRBV11-3|-|TRBJ1-4
TGTGCCAGCAGCTCCCGAGGACAGGGATGGAATGAAAAACTGTTTTTT
CASSSRGQGWNEKLFF
>-|TRBV2|-|TRBJ1-2
TGTGCCAGCAGTGAATCGGCGTGGGGCTACACCTTC
CASSESAWGYTF
>TRBD2|TRBV7-2|-|TRBJ2-7
TGTGCCAGCAGCCCCCGACTAGCGGGAGTCAACGAGCAGTACTTC
CASSPRLAGVNEQYF
>-|TRBV28|once|TRBJ1-3
TGTGCCAGCAGTCGGGACAACTCTGGAAACACCATATATTTT
CASSRDNSGNTIYF